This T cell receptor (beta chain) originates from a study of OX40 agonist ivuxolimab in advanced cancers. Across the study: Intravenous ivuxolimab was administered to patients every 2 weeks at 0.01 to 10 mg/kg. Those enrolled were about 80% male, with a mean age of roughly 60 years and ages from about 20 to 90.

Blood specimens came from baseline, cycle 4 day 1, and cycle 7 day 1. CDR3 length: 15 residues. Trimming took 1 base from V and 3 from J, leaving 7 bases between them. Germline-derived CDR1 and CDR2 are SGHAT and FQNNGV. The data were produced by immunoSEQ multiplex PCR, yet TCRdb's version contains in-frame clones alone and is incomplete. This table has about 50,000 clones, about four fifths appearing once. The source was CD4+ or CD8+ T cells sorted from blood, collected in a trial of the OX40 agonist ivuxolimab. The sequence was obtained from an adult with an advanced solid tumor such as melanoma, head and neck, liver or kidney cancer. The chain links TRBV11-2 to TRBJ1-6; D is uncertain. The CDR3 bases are TGTGCCAGCAGCTTAGGACAAAGCTATAATTCACCCCTCCACTTT. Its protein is CASSLGQSYNSPLHF.